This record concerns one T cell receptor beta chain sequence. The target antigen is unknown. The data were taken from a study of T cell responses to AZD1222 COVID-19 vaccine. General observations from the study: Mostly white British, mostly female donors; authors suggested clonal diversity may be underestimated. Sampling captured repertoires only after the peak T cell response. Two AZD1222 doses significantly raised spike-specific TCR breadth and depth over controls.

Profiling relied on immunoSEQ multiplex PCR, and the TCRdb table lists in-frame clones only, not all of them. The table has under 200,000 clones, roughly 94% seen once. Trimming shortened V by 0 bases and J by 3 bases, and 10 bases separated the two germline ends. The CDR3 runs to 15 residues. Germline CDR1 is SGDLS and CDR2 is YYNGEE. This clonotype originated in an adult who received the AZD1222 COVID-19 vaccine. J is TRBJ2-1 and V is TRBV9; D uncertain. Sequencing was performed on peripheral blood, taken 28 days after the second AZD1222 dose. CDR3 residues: CASSVGGGNYNEQFF. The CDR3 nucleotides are TGTGCCAGCAGCGTAGGGGGTGGAAACTACAATGAGCAGTTCTTC.